This TCR beta chain is from a study of T cell repertoires in cytomegalovirus infection. On the study more broadly: Recently identified HLA-C-restricted CMV epitopes were among the peptides used. Indicated by public TCR beta signatures were CMV infection and matching HLA type. Overall study results and limits: In two of eight donors, the top clonotype was HLA-C-restricted CMV-specific. Cumulative frequency (of public TCR beta family members) identified carriers of CMV plus the relevant HLA.

From the reads, TCRdb called clonotypes with MiXCR, one entry per CDR3 protein. The table shows 110,000 to 150,000 distinct CDR3 sequences, with roughly 32% occurring only once. In germline, CDR1 is SNHLY, CDR2 FYNNEI. Trimming stripped 4 bases from V and 3 bases from J, with 13 bases between. There are 14 residues in the CDR3. Points on this clonotype: The antigen is undetermined.

This sequence originates from a human donor in good health (CMV status not recorded). Some clones in this sample may be carry-over from other donors' samples. The sequencing here drew on CD8+ T cells from cultured PBMCs, taken from culture after CMV antigen stimulation. V and J are TRBV2 and TRBJ2-7, with unresolved D. This chain's CDR3 is CASSVEVGSYEQYF. Here the CDR3 DNA reads TGTGCCAGCAGTGTCGAGGTCGGAAGCTACGAGCAGTACTTC.